The source of this T cell receptor (beta chain) is a study of blood T cell repertoires in COVID-19. The CDR3 contains 10 residues. V was pared by 5 bases and J by 3 bases, with 2 bases between. Germline V lookup: CDR1 SGHAT, CDR2 FQNNGV. Comments on this clone: Other nucleotide sequences from this sample produce the same CDR3.

Measured with immunoSEQ multiplex PCR; TCRdb has only the in-frame clones, and not every one. The sample yields some 40,000 clones, approximately 90% seen once. The receptor was derived from a human donor in a cohort sampled during active COVID-19. Sequences were obtained from peripheral blood. V usage is TRBV11-2 and J usage is TRBJ2-7, with D unclear. The CDR3, as DNA: TGTGCCAGCAGCCACTACGAGCAGTACTTC. Amino acids: CASSHYEQYF. Together with reference TRBV11-2 and TRBJ2-7, the CDR3 gives the full variable domain: EAGVAQSPRYKIIEKRQSVAFWCNPISGHATLYWYQQILGQGPKLLIQFQNNGVVDDSQLPKDRFSAERLKGVDSTLKIQPAKLEDSAVYLCASSHYEQYFGPGTRLTVT.